The entry below describes one T cell receptor beta chain. Its antigen remains unidentified. V was clipped by 11 bases and J by 1 base; unmatched bases: 6. Germline V gene data show CDR1 as MNHNY and CDR2 as SVGAGI (reference sequence). This CDR3 has 13 amino acids. The data stem from a study of cytomegalovirus exposure and HLA in healthy donors. Whole-study findings and limits: The records held CMV serostatus as the only immune exposure information. The authors enumerated 150 to 200 TCR beta chains as linked to cytomegalovirus. The likely origin of a cluster of highly shared sequence variants was a sequencing artifact.

13 Jbeta primers and 60 Vbeta primers were used for the PCR. Clones were sequenced by immunoSEQ multiplex PCR, and TCRdb holds only the in-frame ones, with some missing. The data show approximately 190,000 clones, 78% seen once. The source is a woman aged 25 to 39 in good health and CMV-seropositive. The rearrangement joins TRBV6-6 to TRBJ2-7, with 9 bases fitting TRBD2. The source material was PBMCs. This chain's CDR3 is CAVTSGLSYEQYF. The CDR3 bases are TGTGCCGTCACTAGCGGGTTATCCTACGAGCAGTACTTC.